What follows are 8 T cell receptor beta chains derived from one specimen sequenced in a study of blood T cell repertoires in COVID-19 (dated by TCRdb to about 2020). Library generation was performed with the immunoSEQ multiplex PCR assay. In its TCRdb copy, this immuneACCESS table keeps in-frame sequences only and misses some clones. Where compared with another copy, unresolved V genes explain less than half of these, and the others have no known cause. This sample lists hundreds of thousands of clones; about 87% were detected once. The ten largest clones take up about 1.5% of the sample. The specimen was PBMCs or T cells enriched from blood (not recorded which). These receptors were taken from a woman between 50 and 59 years old who had recovered from COVID-19.

The rearrangement uses TRBV30 and TRBJ1-1; D remains ambiguous. V lost 2 bases and J lost 0, with 7 bases in between. The CDR3 runs to 13 residues. Germline assignment: CDR1 GTSNPN and CDR2 SVGIG (reference sequence). DNA of the CDR3: TGTGCCTGGAGTTTCGCTATGAACACTGAAGCTTTCTTT. It specifies CAWSFAMNTEAFF.

Here the CDR3 reads CASSVEAPRDTQYF. In nucleotides, the CDR3 is TGTGCCAGCAGCGTAGAGGCCCCCAGGGATACGCAGTATTTT. The V gene is TRBV9, the J gene TRBJ2-3; D not resolved. V was clipped by 0 bases and J by 6 bases, with 11 bases between them. CDR3 length equals 14 residues. Germline-derived CDR1 and CDR2 are SGDLS and YYNGEE.

The V gene is TRBV11-2, the J gene TRBJ1-2; 8 bases fit TRBD1. The CDR3 covers 14 residues. The J segment lost 3 bases and the V segment lost 3 bases, leaving 3 bases of the junction unmatched. Germline V gene lookup returns CDR1 SGHAT and CDR2 FQNNGV. The DNA for the CDR3 is TGTGCCAGCAGCTTCGGACAGGGCCACTATGGCTACACCTTC. Its protein is CASSFGQGHYGYTF.

V and J are TRBV6-5 and TRBJ2-7, with 8 bases aligning to TRBD2. V gave up 0 bases and J gave up 3 bases; unmatched junction bases: 4. CDR1 and CDR2 from the germline V gene are MNHEY and SVGAGI. CDR3 length equals 15 residues. CDR3 sequence: CASSYSNSGIYEQYF. The CDR3 DNA reads as TGTGCCAGCAGTTACTCTAATAGCGGGATCTACGAGCAGTACTTC.

This chain connects TRBV12-1 to TRBJ1-1; the D segment call TRBD1 is taken from the table without a DNA check. TRBV12-1 has pseudogene status. CDR3 length equals 14 residues. The CDR3 region is CASLQGRMNTEAFF. CDR3 bases: TGTGCCAGCCTCCAGGGCCGGATGAACACTGAAGCTTTCTTT.

This chain uses TRBV24-1 with TRBJ2-1; tentatively, D is TRBD2 (6 bases). This CDR3 has 18 amino acids. Per the germline V gene, CDR1 is KGHDR and CDR2 is SFDVKD. V dropped 4 bases and J dropped 8 bases, with 26 bases sitting between them. The CDR3 nucleotides read TGTGCCACCAGTGACGCGAGCCTCCTAGCGAACCCTTCGTATGAGCAGTTCTTC. Translated, it gives CATSDASLLANPSYEQFF.

The V gene is TRBV11-2, the J gene TRBJ1-4; no firm D call. This CDR3 region has 15 residues. Germline V CDR1 and CDR2: SGHAT, FQNNGV. V was cut by 1 base and J by 7 bases, with 13 bases left in between. CDR3: CASSLGAKEGEKLFF. CDR3 nucleotide sequence: TGTGCCAGCAGCTTAGGGGCCAAGGAGGGTGAAAAACTGTTTTTT.

This clone has a single count. The chain has TRBV3-1 (or the pseudogene TRBV3-2) and TRBJ2-3, with TRBD2 matching 8 bases. Germline V lookup: CDR1 LGHDT, CDR2 YNNKEL (reference sequence). The CDR3 spans 16 residues. Unmatched junction bases numbered 12, after V lost 4 bases and J lost 6 bases. In nucleotides, the CDR3 is TGTGCCAGCAGCCCCCAGAGCCCGGGAGGGCCGGATACGCAGTATTTT. It is translated as CASSPQSPGGPDTQYF.